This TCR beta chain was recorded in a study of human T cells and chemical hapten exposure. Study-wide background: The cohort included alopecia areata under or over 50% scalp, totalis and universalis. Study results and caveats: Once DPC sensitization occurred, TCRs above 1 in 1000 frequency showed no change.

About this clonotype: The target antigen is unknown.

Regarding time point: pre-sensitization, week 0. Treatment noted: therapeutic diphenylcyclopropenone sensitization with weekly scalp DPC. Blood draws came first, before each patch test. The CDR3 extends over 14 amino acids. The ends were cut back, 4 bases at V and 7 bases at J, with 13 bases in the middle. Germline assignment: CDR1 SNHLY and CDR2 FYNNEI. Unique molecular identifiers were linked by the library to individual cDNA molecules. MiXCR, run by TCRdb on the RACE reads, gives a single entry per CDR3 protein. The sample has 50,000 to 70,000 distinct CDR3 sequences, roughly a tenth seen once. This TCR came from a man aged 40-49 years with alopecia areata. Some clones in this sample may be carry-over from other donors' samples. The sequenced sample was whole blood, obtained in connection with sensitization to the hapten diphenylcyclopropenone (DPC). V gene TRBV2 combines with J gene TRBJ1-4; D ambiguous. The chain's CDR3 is CASSVGQAPEKLFF. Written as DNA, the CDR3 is TGTGCCAGCAGTGTTGGGCAGGCCCCTGAAAAACTGTTTTTT. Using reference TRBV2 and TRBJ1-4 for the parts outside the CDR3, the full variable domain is EPEVTQTPSHQVTQMGQEVILRCVPISNHLYFYWYRQILGQKVEFLVSFYNNEISEKSEIFDDQFSVERPDGSNFTLKIRSTKLEDSAMYFCASSVGQAPEKLFFGSGTQLSVL.